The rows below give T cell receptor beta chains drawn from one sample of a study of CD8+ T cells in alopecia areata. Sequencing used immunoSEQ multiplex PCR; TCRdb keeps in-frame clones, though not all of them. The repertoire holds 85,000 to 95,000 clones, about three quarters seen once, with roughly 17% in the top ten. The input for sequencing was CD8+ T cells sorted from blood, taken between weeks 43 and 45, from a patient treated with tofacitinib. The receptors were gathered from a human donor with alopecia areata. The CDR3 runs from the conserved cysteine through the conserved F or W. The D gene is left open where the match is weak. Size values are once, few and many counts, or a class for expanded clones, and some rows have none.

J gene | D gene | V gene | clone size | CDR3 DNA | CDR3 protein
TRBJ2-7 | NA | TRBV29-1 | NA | TGCAGCGTTTTCGGGGGGCTCTCCTACGAGCAGTACTTC | CSVFGGLSYEQYF
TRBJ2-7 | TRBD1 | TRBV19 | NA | TGTGCCAGTAGTGCTCGGGACAGGAGTTACGAGCAGTACTTC | CASSARDRSYEQYF
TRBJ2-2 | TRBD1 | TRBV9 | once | TGTGCCAGCAGCGCCACTGGACAGGGGGCAAGAACCGGGGAGCTGTTTTTT | CASSATGQGARTGELFF
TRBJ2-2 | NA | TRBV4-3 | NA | TGCGCCAGCAGCCAAGACAGGGAGCGGGAGCTGTTTTTT | CASSQDRERELFF
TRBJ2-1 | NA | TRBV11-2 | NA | TGTGCCAGCAGCCTCGATCTAGCCGATGAGCAGTTCTTC | CASSLDLADEQFF
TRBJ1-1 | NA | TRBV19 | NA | TGTGCCAGTAGACACAATGGGGGTTCGGGCACTGAAGCTTTCTTT | CASRHNGGSGTEAFF
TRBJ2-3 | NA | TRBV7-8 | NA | TGTGCCAGCAGCTTAGCTGAAGGCACAGATACGCAGTATTTT | CASSLAEGTDTQYF
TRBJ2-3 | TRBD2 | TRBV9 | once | TGTGCCAGCAGCGTCCGGGGGGGCCTGGCAGATACGCAGTATTTT | CASSVRGGLADTQYF
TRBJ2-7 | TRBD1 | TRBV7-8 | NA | TGTGCCAGCAGGGCAGGGGGATACTACGAGCAGTACTTC | CASRAGGYYEQYF
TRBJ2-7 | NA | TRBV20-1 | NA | TGCAGTGCACAGACAGGATTCGGTTGGAGCTTC | CSAQTGFGWSF
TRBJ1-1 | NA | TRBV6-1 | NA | TGTGCCAGCAGTGGTGAAGCTTTCTTT | CASSGEAFF
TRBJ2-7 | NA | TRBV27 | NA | TGTGCCAGCAGTTCTACAGGACCCTACGAGCAGTACTTC | CASSSTGPYEQYF
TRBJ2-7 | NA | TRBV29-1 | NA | TGCAGCGTCGAAGATCCAGGGTACGAGCAGTACTTC | CSVEDPGYEQYF
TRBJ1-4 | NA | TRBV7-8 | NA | TGTGCCAGCAGCTCTTCCAGGGGAGGACGGGAAAAACTGTTTTTT | CASSSSRGGREKLFF
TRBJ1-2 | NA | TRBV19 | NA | TGTGCCAGTATTCCACGGGGTCTAGAAGTCGGGTCTAACTATGGCTACACCTTC | CASIPRGLEVGSNYGYTF
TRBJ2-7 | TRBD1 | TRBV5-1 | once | TGCGCCAGCAGCTCCGGACAGGGGGCCTACGAGCAGTACTTC | CASSSGQGAYEQYF
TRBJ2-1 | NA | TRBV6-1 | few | TGTGCCATCAGTGAGTCGATGGGCGCGAAACAGTTCAATGAGCAGTTCTTC | CAISESMGAKQFNEQFF
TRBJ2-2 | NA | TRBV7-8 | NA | TGTGCCAGCAGCTTATCCCCCAGCCTGTTCACCGGGGAGCTGTTTTTT | CASSLSPSLFTGELFF
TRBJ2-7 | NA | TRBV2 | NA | TGTGCCAGTAAAGGGACCTCCTACGAGCAGTACTTC | CASKGTSYEQYF
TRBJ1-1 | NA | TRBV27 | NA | TGTGCCAGCGGGGGGGCTGAAGCTTTCTTT | CASGGAEAFF
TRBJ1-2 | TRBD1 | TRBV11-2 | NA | TGTGCCAGCAGCCAAACAGGGGGCAACGATGGCTACACCTTC | CASSQTGGNDGYTF
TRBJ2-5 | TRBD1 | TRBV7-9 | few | TGTGCCAGCAGCTTCTCGAAAAGGGAGCCGGGACAGGGGAAAGAGACCCAGTACTTC | CASSFSKREPGQGKETQYF
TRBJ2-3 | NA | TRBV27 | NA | TGTGCCAGCAGTCCCCCGGACACTTTGAGTACAGATACGCAGTATTTT | CASSPPDTLSTDTQYF
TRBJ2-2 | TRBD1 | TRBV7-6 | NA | TGTGCCAGCAGCTTAGACAGGGGGACGACGAACACCGGGGAGCTGTTTTTT | CASSLDRGTTNTGELFF
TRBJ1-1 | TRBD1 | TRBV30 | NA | TGTGCCTGGAGTGTGGGACAGGGGCTTTTTGAAGCTTTCTTT | CAWSVGQGLFEAFF
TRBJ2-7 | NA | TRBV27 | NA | TGTGCCAGCAGTTCCGCCTACGAGCAGTACTTC | CASSSAYEQYF
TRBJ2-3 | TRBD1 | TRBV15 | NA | TGTGCCACCAGCATAAAGACAGGGGGCGCGAGCACAGATACGCAGTATTTT | CATSIKTGGASTDTQYF
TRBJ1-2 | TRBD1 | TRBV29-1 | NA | TGCAGCGTTACAGGGGAGCGGGGCTACACCTTC | CSVTGERGYTF
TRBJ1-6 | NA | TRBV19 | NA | TGTGCCAGTAGTGAGGAGGGTATCTCCTCACCCCTCCACTTT | CASSEEGISSPLHF
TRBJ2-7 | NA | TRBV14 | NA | TGTGCCAGCAGCCAAGAAACCTACGAGCAGTACTTC | CASSQETYEQYF
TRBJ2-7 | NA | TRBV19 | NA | TGTGCCAGTAGTGGGGGACCCCGTGGCGAGCAGTACTTC | CASSGGPRGEQYF
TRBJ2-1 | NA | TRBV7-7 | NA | TGTGCCAGCAGCCTTAGCGTTGGCAATGAGCAGTTCTTC | CASSLSVGNEQFF
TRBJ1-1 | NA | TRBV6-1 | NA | TGTGCCAGCAGTGGGCTGAGGGACACTGAAGCTTTCTTT | CASSGLRDTEAFF
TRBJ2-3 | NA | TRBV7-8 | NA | TGTGCCAGCAGCTTAGAAGAGGACACAGATACGCAGTATTTT | CASSLEEDTDTQYF
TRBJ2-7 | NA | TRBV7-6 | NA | TGTGCCAGCAGCCTTGGCTTGGGGTACGAGCAGTACTTC | CASSLGLGYEQYF
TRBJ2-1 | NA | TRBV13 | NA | TGTGCCAGCAGCGGGGGGACAGCGGTGAGCTCCTACAATGAGCAGTTCTTC | CASSGGTAVSSYNEQFF
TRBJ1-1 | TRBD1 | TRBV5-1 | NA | TGCGCCAGCAGCGGGGGACAGACACTGAACACTGAAGCTTTCTTT | CASSGGQTLNTEAFF
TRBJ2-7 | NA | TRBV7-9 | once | TGTGCCAGCAGCCAACAGGGCCACGAGCAGTACTTC | CASSQQGHEQYF
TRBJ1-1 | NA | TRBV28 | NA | TGTGCCAGCAGTTTGTGGGGGCTCAAAGCTTTCTTT | CASSLWGLKAFF
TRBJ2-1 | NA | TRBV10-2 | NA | TGCGCCAGCAGTGACCAAGGACAGTTCTCCTACAATGAGCAGTTCTTC | CASSDQGQFSYNEQFF